Described below is a single TCR beta chain sequence and its context. Germline CDR1 reads ENHRY; CDR2 reads SYGVKD. The CDR3 contains 12 residues. These data come from a study of monozygotic twins with inflammatory bowel disease. TCRdb reanalyzed the 5' RACE reads, giving one entry per CDR3 protein sequence and no DNA. Its table records fewer than 400,000 distinct CDR3 sequences. This receptor was obtained from a human donor with ulcerative colitis or Crohn's disease, or a healthy co-twin of an affected twin (not recorded which). The rearrangement joins TRBV10-3 to TRBJ2-1. The source material was blood. CDR3 residues: CAISGRWSEQFF.